The 24 T cell receptor beta chains presented below share a single source sample, sequenced in a study of cytomegalovirus exposure and HLA in healthy donors. Assay used: immunoSEQ multiplex PCR; TCRdb lists only in-frame clones, some missing. The data hold hundreds of thousands of clones, with roughly 91% observed a single time. Sequencing was carried out using PBMCs. These receptor sequences come from a young woman in good health and CMV-seropositive.

The genes are TRBV12-5 and TRBJ2-5, with 14 bases fitting TRBD2. This CDR3 is built from 20 residues. The J segment lost 4 bases and the V segment lost 0 bases, leaving 13 bases of the junction unmatched. Germline V gene lookup returns CDR1 LGHNT and CDR2 FRNRAP. The chain's CDR3 is CASGLVGTSGRKGSGETQYF. The CDR3 DNA is TGTGCTAGTGGTTTGGTAGGGACTAGCGGGAGAAAGGGATCCGGAGAGACCCAGTACTTC. Complete variable domain (other parts from reference TRBV12-5 and TRBJ2-5): DARVTQTPRHKVTEMGQEVTMRCQPILGHNTVFWYRQTMMQGLELLAYFRNRAPLDDSGMPKDRFSAEMPDATLATLKIQPSEPRDSAVYFCASGLVGTSGRKGSGETQYFGPGTRLLVL.

The chain uses TRBV2 and TRBJ2-1; TRBD1 is a possible D gene (5 bases). Germline CDR1 and CDR2: SNHLY and FYNNEI. V lost 4 bases and J lost 1, with 11 bases in between. The CDR3 loop spans 15 amino acids. CDR3 bases: TGTGCCAGCAGTGTGGACATGTCTTCCTACAATGAGCAGTTCTTC. Protein product: CASSVDMSSYNEQFF.

The chain recombines TRBV5-1 with TRBJ2-7; D is possibly TRBD2 (5 bases). Germline V gene sequence: CDR1 SGHRS, CDR2 YFSETQ. V dropped 1 base and J dropped 2 bases, with 13 bases sitting between them. The CDR3 has 15 residues. For the CDR3, the DNA is TGCGCCAGCAGCTTGCGTTCTCAGAGGGCCTACGAGCAGTACTTC. Its translation: CASSLRSQRAYEQYF. Combining the CDR3 with reference TRBV5-1 and TRBJ2-7 gives the whole variable domain KAGVTQTPRYLIKTRGQQVTLSCSPISGHRSVSWYQQTPGQGLQFLFEYFSETQRNKGNFPGRFSGRQFSNSRSEMNVSTLELGDSALYLCASSLRSQRAYEQYFGPGTRLTVT.

The chain is built from TRBV29-1 and TRBJ1-1; the match to TRBD1 covers 7 bases. The CDR3 spans 12 residues. The junction had 3 bases not matched to a gene; V was cut back by 4 bases and J by 4 bases. Per germline, CDR1 SQVTM and CDR2 ANQGSEA. The CDR3 DNA reads TGCAGCGTTGGATCAGGGGGCACTGAAGCTTTCTTT. Residues: CSVGSGGTEAFF.

The chain couples TRBV9 to TRBJ2-2; 12 bases line up with TRBD2. In germline, CDR1 is SGDLS, CDR2 YYNGEE. The CDR3 is made up of 21 amino acids. The V gene end was trimmed by 0 bases and the J gene end by 1 base; junction bases not matched to a gene: 13. The CDR3 sequence: CASSVGLAGGPNGGNTGELFF. The DNA for the CDR3 is TGTGCCAGCAGCGTAGGCCTAGCGGGAGGGCCAAATGGGGGGAACACCGGGGAGCTGTTTTTT.

The chain links TRBV7-3 to TRBJ2-7, with D possibly matching TRBD2 (7 bases). The germline gives CDR1 SGHTA, CDR2 FQGTGA. With 1 base removed from V and 2 bases from J, the gap between germline ends came to 12 bases. This CDR3 comprises 15 residues. CDR3 protein: CASSLKGGKTYEQYF. CDR3 nucleotide sequence: TGTGCCAGCAGCTTAAAGGGGGGGAAGACCTACGAGCAGTACTTC.

The gene calls are TRBV19 and TRBJ2-3, with D perhaps TRBD1 (6 bases). V gave up 7 bases and J gave up 0 bases, with 17 bases separating them. Germline V gives CDR1 LNHDA, CDR2 SQIVND (reference sequence). This CDR3 comprises 16 residues. CDR3 DNA sequence: TGTGCCAGTACTCCACTGACAGGCCTGAGCACAGATACGCAGTATTTT. Amino acid sequence: CASTPLTGLSTDTQYF. The entire variable domain, with the rest obtained from reference TRBV19 and TRBJ2-3, is as follows: DGGITQSPKYLFRKEGQNVTLSCEQNLNHDAMYWYRQDPGQGLRLIYYSQIVNDFQKGDIAEGYSVSREKKESFPLTVTSAQKNPTAFYLCASTPLTGLSTDTQYFGPGTRLTVL.

This sequence joins TRBV18 and TRBJ1-5, with D hard to call. The CDR3 totals 15 residues. Germline CDR1 is KGHSH and CDR2 is LQKENI. The V end lost 1 base, the J end lost 3 bases, and 10 bases lay between the germline ends. The CDR3 DNA is TGTGCCAGCTCACCACGTGCCGGAGACAATCAGCCCCAGCATTTT. Translated, it gives CASSPRAGDNQPQHF.

This chain connects TRBV27 to TRBJ2-7; D is perhaps TRBD2 (5 bases). The germline V gene encodes CDR1 MNHEY and CDR2 SMNVEV (reference sequence). The CDR3 consists of 13 residues. The V gene lost 7 bases and the J gene lost 2 bases, with 12 bases spanning the gap. The CDR3 DNA reads TGTGCCAGCATCATGACGGGGACCTACGAGCAGTACTTC. This gives the protein CASIMTGTYEQYF.

V usage is TRBV2 and J usage is TRBJ1-1, with D uncertain. The CDR3 covers 13 residues. Per the germline V gene, CDR1 is SNHLY and CDR2 is FYNNEI. Trimming took off 4 bases at V and 1 base at J, with 7 bases between the two ends. Here the CDR3 DNA reads TGTGCCAGCAGTGTTCAGGAGAACACTGAAGCTTTCTTT. Protein sequence: CASSVQENTEAFF.

The chain recombines TRBV6-5 with TRBJ2-1, with TRBD2 matching over 7 bases. J lost 4 bases, V lost 4 bases, and 10 bases had no gene match. This CDR3 is built from 16 residues. Germline assignment: CDR1 MNHEY and CDR2 SVGAGI. CDR3 DNA sequence: TGTGCCAGCAGTTCCCGAGCGGGGAGTGCGTACAATGAGCAGTTCTTC. This encodes CASSSRAGSAYNEQFF.

The chain is built from TRBV10-3 and TRBJ1-1; 8 bases fit TRBD1. Losses at the gene ends were 4 bases for V and 5 bases for J; bases not matched to a gene: 3. Germline V gives CDR1 ENHRY, CDR2 SYGVKD. CDR3 size: 13 residues. In nucleotides, the CDR3 is TGTGCCATCAGTGGACAGGGGTTGACTGAAGCTTTCTTT. It translates to CAISGQGLTEAFF.

The chain couples TRBV9 to TRBJ2-7; D ambiguous. The germline CDR1 and CDR2 sequences are SGDLS and YYNGEE. V was cut by 0 bases and J by 8 bases, with 15 bases left in between. This CDR3 has 14 residues. CDR3 protein: CASSVEHSFTKQYF. The CDR3 coding sequence is TGTGCCAGCAGCGTAGAACATTCCTTCACGAAGCAGTACTTC.

The gene calls are TRBV28 and TRBJ1-2; D possibly corresponds to TRBD1 (5 bases). Germline CDR1 MDHEN, CDR2 SYDVKM. The CDR3 runs 12 residues. V was cut by 2 bases and J by 6 bases, with 7 bases left in between. CDR3: CASSLGGDGYTF. The CDR3 DNA follows: TGTGCCAGCAGTTTAGGGGGGGATGGCTACACCTTC.

Note on this clone: Germline and junction disagree at one end, which may indicate a read error. This chain links TRBV27 with TRBJ1-1, with a weak D call TRBD1 (5 bases). The V gene's germline CDR1 is MNHEY and CDR2 SMNVEV (reference sequence). The CDR3 loop spans 14 amino acids. Written as DNA, the CDR3 is TGTGCCAGCAATTTAGGGGCAGGCTATACTGAAGCTTTCTTT. This translates into CASNLGAGYTEAFF.

This rearrangement joins TRBV6-1 to TRBJ2-1; TRBD1 agrees at 8 bases. The CDR3 is made up of 15 amino acids. Germline V gene sequence: CDR1 MNHNS, CDR2 SASEGT. The junction had 5 bases not matched to a gene; V was cut back by 4 bases and J by 3 bases. The chain's CDR3 is CASSVEGQVYNEQFF. CDR3 sequence (DNA): TGTGCCAGCAGTGTAGAGGGACAGGTCTACAATGAGCAGTTCTTC.

This chain uses TRBV19 with TRBJ2-7; tentatively, D is TRBD2 (5 bases). Germline CDR1 reads LNHDA; CDR2 reads SQIVND (reference sequence). V shed 1 base and J shed 3 bases, with 13 bases lying between them. The CDR3 extends over 15 amino acids. The CDR3 spells CASSIGEGWDYEQYF. DNA for the CDR3: TGTGCCAGTAGTATAGGTGAGGGTTGGGACTACGAGCAGTACTTC. The variable domain in full, with the rest retrieved from reference TRBV19 and TRBJ2-7, is DGGITQSPKYLFRKEGQNVTLSCEQNLNHDAMYWYRQDPGQGLRLIYYSQIVNDFQKGDIAEGYSVSREKKESFPLTVTSAQKNPTAFYLCASSIGEGWDYEQYFGPGTRLTVT.

The chain uses TRBV27 and TRBJ1-3; D gene uncertain. This CDR3 has 14 amino acids. V lost 0 bases, J lost 4 bases, and 7 bases lay in between. Germline V gene lookup returns CDR1 MNHEY and CDR2 SMNVEV (reference sequence). The CDR3 here is CASSLSTNGNTIYF. CDR3 coding DNA: TGTGCCAGCAGTTTATCGACAAACGGAAACACCATATATTTT.

The chain employs TRBV5-6 and TRBJ2-6, with 12 bases aligning to TRBD1. The CDR3 is 18 residues long. Germline assignment: CDR1 SGHDT and CDR2 YYEEEE. The V segment lost 1 base and the J segment 3 bases; nucleotides outside the gene matches: 5. In DNA, the CDR3 is TGTGCCAGCAGCTTGTTAGGGACAGGGGGCTTTGGGGCCAACGTCCTGACTTTC. Its translation is CASSLLGTGGFGANVLTF.

Written as DNA, the CDR3 is TGCGCCAGCAGCCGCAGGGTTTACGGCTACGAGGAAAAACTGTTTTTT. This encodes CASSRRVYGYEEKLFF. The chain links TRBV4-1 to TRBJ1-4; D possibly corresponds to TRBD1 (5 bases). Per germline, CDR1 MGHRA and CDR2 YSYEKL. The CDR3 is 16 amino acids. Trimming removed 4 bases from V and 8 bases from J, with 20 bases in between.

Written as DNA, the CDR3 is TGTGCCTGGAGTGTACAGGGGACTAGCGGGACCAGCATTCAGTACTTC. Protein: CAWSVQGTSGTSIQYF. This chain links TRBV30 with TRBJ2-4; 13 nucleotides agree with TRBD2. Germline loops: CDR1 GTSNPN, CDR2 SVGIG (reference sequence). The trim removed 0 bases at V and 9 bases at J, leaving 8 bases unmatched. The CDR3 totals 16 residues.

The CDR3 is CAISDPVGLAANEQFF. The CDR3, as DNA: TGTGCCATCAGTGATCCAGTAGGACTAGCGGCCAATGAGCAGTTCTTC. This chain connects TRBV10-3 to TRBJ2-1, with 10 bases lining up with TRBD2. CDR3 length: 16 residues. The trim removed 3 bases at V and 6 bases at J, leaving 8 bases unmatched. Germline V gives CDR1 ENHRY, CDR2 SYGVKD.

The chain recombines TRBV5-1 with TRBJ2-3; D perhaps matches TRBD2 (6 bases). Trimming removed 4 bases at V and 0 bases at J, with 18 bases between. The V gene's germline CDR1 is SGHRS and CDR2 YFSETQ. The CDR3 is made up of 17 amino acids. The CDR3 is CASSTLRVGTSTDTQYF. The CDR3 DNA is TGCGCCAGCAGCACCCTACGAGTCGGGACTAGCACAGATACGCAGTATTTT.

The genes are TRBV9 and TRBJ2-1; 11 bases are a match to TRBD2. V gave up 0 bases and J gave up 7 bases; unmatched junction bases: 6. This CDR3 spans 16 amino acids. Germline CDR1 is SGDLS and CDR2 is YYNGEE. The CDR3 DNA follows: TGTGCCAGCAGCGTAGCTAGCACTAGCGGGAGTAATGAGCAGTTCTTC. Amino acid sequence: CASSVASTSGSNEQFF.